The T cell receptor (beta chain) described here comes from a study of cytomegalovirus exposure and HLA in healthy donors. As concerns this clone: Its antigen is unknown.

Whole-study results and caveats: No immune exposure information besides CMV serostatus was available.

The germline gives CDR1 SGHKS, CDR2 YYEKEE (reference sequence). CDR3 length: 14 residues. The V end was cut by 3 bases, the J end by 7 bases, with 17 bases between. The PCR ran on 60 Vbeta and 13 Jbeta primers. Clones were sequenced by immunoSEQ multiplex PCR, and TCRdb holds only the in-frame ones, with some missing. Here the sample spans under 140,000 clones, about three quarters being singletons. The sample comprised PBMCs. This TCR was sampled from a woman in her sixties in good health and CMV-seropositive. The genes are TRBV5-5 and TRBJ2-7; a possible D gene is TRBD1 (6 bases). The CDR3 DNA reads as TGTGCCAGCAGCTCCGGACCAGGGGCGGGTGAGCAGTACTTC. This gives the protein CASSSGPGAGEQYF. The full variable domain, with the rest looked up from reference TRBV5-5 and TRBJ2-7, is DAGVTQSPTHLIKTRGQQVTLRCSPISGHKSVSWYQQVLGQGPQFIFQYYEKEERGRGNFPDRFSARQFPNYSSELNVNALLLGDSALYLCASSSGPGAGEQYFGPGTRLTVT.